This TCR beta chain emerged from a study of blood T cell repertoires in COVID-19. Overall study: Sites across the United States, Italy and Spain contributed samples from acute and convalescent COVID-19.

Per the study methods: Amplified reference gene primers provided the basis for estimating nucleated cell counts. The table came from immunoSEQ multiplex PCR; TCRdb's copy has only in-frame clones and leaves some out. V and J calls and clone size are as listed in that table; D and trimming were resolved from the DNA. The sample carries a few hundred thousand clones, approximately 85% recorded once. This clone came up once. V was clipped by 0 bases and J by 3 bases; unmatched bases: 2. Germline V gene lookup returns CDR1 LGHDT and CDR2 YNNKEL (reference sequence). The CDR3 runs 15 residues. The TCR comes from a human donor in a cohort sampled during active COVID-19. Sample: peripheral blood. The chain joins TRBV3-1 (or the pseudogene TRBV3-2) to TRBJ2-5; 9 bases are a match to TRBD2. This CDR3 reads CASSQEPSGEETQYF. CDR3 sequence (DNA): TGTGCCAGCAGCCAAGAGCCTAGCGGGGAAGAGACCCAGTACTTC.